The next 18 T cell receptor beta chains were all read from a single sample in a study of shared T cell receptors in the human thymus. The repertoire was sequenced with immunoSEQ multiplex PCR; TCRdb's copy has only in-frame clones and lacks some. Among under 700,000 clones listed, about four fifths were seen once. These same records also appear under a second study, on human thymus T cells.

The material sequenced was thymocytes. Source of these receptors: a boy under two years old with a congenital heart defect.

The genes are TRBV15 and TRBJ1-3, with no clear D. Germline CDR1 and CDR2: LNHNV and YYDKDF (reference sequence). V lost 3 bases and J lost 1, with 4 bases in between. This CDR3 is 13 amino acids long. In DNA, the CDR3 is TGTGCCACCAGCAGCGGGTCTGGAAACACCATATATTTT. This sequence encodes CATSSGSGNTIYF.

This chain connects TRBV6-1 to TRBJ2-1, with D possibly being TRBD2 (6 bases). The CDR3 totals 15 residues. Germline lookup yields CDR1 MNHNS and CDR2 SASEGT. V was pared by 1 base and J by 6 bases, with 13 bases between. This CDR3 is CASSEGLEGGNEQFF. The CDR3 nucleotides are TGTGCCAGCAGTGAAGGACTAGAAGGTGGCAATGAGCAGTTCTTC.

The CDR3 region is CASKIPPRAMPQHF. CDR3 bases: TGTGCCAGCAAAATCCCACCGCGAGCAATGCCCCAGCATTTT. This sequence joins TRBV28 and TRBJ1-5, with D unclear. With 7 bases removed from V and 9 bases from J, the gap between germline ends came to 19 bases. From germline, CDR1 is MDHEN and CDR2 SYDVKM. This CDR3 region has 14 residues.

In DNA, the CDR3 is TGCGCCAGCAGCCAAGATAACGCGGGAGGATTAACGGAGACCCAGTACTTC. The encoded protein is CASSQDNAGGLTETQYF. The genes are TRBV4-3 and TRBJ2-5; 8 bases agree with TRBD2. CDR1 and CDR2 from the germline V gene are LGHNA and YSLEER. V lost 0 bases and J lost 5; bases outside the gene matches: 11. The CDR3 extends over 17 amino acids.

The CDR3 nucleotides read TGCGCCAGCAGCTTCCGGTTGGAGGATAGCACAGATACGCAGTATTTT. The encoded protein is CASSFRLEDSTDTQYF. The chain carries TRBV5-1 and TRBJ2-3, with D possibly matching TRBD2 (5 bases). Trimming took 2 bases from V and 0 from J, leaving 13 bases between them. The CDR3 runs 16 residues. Germline V CDR1 and CDR2: SGHRS, YFSETQ.

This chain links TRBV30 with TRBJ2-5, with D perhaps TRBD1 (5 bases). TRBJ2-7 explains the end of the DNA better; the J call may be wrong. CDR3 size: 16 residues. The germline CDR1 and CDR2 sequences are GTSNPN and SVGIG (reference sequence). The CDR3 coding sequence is TGTGCCTGGAGTGTACCCAGGGAATATTACCTCTACGAGCAGTACTTC. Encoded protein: CAWSVPREYYLYEQYF.

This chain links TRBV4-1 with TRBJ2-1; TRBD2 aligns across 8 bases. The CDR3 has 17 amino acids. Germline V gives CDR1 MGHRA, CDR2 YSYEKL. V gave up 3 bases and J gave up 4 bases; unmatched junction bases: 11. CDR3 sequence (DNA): TGCGCCAGCAGCCAGAAGGTAGGACTAGCTGATTACAATGAGCAGTTCTTC. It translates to CASSQKVGLADYNEQFF.

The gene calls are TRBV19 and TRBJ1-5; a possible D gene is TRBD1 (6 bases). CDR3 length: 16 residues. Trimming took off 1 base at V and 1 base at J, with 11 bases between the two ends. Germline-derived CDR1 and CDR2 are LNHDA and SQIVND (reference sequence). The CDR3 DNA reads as TGTGCCAGTAGTATAGCGGACAGTGTAAGCAATCAGCCCCAGCATTTT. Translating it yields CASSIADSVSNQPQHF.

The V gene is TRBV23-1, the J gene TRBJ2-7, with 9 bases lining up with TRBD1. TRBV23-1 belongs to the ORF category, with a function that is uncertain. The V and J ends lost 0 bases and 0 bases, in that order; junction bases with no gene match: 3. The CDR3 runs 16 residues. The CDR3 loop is CASSQSGDRVSYEQYF. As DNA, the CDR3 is TGCGCCAGCAGTCAATCGGGGGACAGGGTCTCCTACGAGCAGTACTTC.

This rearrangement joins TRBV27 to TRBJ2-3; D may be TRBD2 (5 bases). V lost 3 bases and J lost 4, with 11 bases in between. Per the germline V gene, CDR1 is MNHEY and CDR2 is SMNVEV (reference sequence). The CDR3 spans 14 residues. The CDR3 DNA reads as TGTGCCAGCAGTTTCGGGAAGGGCGCAGATACGCAGTATTTT. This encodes CASSFGKGADTQYF.

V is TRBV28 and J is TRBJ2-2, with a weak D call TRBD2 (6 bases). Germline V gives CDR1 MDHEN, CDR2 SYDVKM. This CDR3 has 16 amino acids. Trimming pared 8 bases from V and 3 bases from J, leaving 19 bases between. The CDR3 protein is CASRLRMEGYTGELFF. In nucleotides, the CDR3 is TGTGCCAGCCGACTCAGGATGGAGGGATACACCGGGGAGCTGTTTTTT.

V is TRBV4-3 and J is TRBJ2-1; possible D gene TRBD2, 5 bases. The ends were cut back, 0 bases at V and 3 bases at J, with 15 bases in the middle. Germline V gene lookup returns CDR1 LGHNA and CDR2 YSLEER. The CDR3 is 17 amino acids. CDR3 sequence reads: CASSQDKVGAFYNEQFF. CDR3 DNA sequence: TGCGCCAGCAGCCAAGATAAAGTGGGAGCGTTCTACAATGAGCAGTTCTTC.

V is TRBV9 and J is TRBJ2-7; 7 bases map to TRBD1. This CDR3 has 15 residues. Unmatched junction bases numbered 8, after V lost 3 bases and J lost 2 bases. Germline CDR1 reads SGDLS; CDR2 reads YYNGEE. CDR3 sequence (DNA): TGTGCCAGCAGCGCAAGCTACAGGGGAACCTACGAGCAGTACTTC. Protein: CASSASYRGTYEQYF. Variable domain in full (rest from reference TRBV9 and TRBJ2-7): DSGVTQTPKHLITATGQRVTLRCSPRSGDLSVYWYQQSLDQGLQFLIQYYNGEERAKGNILERFSAQQFPDLHSELNLSSLELGDSALYFCASSASYRGTYEQYFGPGTRLTVT.

CDR3 DNA: TGTGCCAGCAGCACTAGAGAACAGGGGGCGAGCCAAGAGACCCAGTACTTC. Translated: CASSTREQGASQETQYF. The V call is TRBV11-3, the J call TRBJ2-5, with 9 positions matching TRBD1. V dropped 5 bases and J dropped 1; count of bases not matched to a gene: 11. The length of the CDR3 is 17 residues. The germline V gene encodes CDR1 SGHNT and CDR2 YENEEA.

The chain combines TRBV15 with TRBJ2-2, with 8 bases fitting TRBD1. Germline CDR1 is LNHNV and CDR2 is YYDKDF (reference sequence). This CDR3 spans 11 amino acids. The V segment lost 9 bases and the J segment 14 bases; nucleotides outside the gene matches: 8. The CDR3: CATLGAGGLFF. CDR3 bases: TGTGCCACTCTAGGGGCAGGGGGCCTGTTTTTT.

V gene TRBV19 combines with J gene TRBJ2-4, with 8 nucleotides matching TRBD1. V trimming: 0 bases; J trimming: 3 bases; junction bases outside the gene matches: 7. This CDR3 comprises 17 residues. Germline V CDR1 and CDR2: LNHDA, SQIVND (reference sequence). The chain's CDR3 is CASSIEDRVKGKNIQYF. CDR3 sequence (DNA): TGTGCCAGTAGTATAGAGGACAGGGTTAAAGGCAAAAACATTCAGTACTTC.

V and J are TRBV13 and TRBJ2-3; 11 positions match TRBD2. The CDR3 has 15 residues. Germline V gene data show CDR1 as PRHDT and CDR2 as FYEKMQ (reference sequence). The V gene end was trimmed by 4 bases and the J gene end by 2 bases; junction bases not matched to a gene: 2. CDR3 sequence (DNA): TGTGCCAGCAGCTGGACTAGCGGGTCCACAGATACGCAGTATTTT. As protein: CASSWTSGSTDTQYF.

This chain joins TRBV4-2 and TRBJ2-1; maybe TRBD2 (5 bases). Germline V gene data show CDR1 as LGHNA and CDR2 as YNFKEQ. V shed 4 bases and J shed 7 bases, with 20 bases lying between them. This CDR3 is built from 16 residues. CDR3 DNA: TGTGCCAGCAGCCCTCCCCCTAGCCGAACGGTTAATGAGCAGTTCTTC. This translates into CASSPPPSRTVNEQFF.